The rows below give T cell receptor beta chains drawn from one sample of a study of blood T cell repertoires in COVID-19. The repertoire was sequenced with immunoSEQ multiplex PCR; TCRdb's copy has only in-frame clones and lacks some. Of fewer than 250,000 clones listed, roughly 86% are singletons. The material sequenced was PBMCs or T cells enriched from blood (not recorded which). The receptors here all came from a woman in her forties or fifties who had recovered from COVID-19. CDR3s include the opening cysteine and the closing phenylalanine or tryptophan. The D gene is left open where the match is weak. Clone size is shown for a subset of rows, as once, few, many or a class of expanded clone.

size,V,J,D,CDR3,DNA
-,TRBV7-9,TRBJ2-3,TRBD2,CASSPSTSGLSTDTQYF,TGTGCCAGCAGCCCCTCAACTAGCGGGCTTAGCACAGATACGCAGTATTTT
-,TRBV6-2/TRBV6-3,TRBJ2-6,TRBD1,CASSEGQPGANVLTF,TGTGCCAGCAGCGAGGGACAGCCTGGGGCCAACGTCCTGACTTTC
-,TRBV19,TRBJ2-1,-,CASKPGVSYNEQFF,TGTGCCAGTAAACCAGGGGTTTCGTACAATGAGCAGTTCTTC
-,TRBV19,TRBJ1-4,-,CASSKIWAGNEKLFF,TGTGCCAGTAGCAAAATCTGGGCAGGGAATGAAAAACTGTTTTTT
-,TRBV7-8,TRBJ1-2,TRBD1,CASSLRTGSNYGYTF,TGTGCCAGCAGCTTAAGGACAGGAAGTAACTATGGCTACACCTTC
-,TRBV18,TRBJ2-7,-,CASSPNHQGSEQYF,TGTGCCAGCTCACCTAATCACCAGGGATCCGAGCAGTACTTC
-,TRBV28,TRBJ2-7,TRBD2,CASSSSGSSYEQYF,TGTGCCAGCAGTTCCAGCGGGAGTTCTTACGAGCAGTACTTC
-,TRBV11-3,TRBJ1-1,TRBD1,CASRSTPGTGYNEAFF,TGTGCCAGCAGGAGTACCCCCGGGACAGGATATAATGAAGCTTTCTTT
-,TRBV3-1/TRBV3-2,TRBJ2-7,-,CASSQDGPKLDF,TGTGCCAGCAGCCAAGATGGTCCGAAACTAGACTTC
-,TRBV5-1,TRBJ1-1,-,CASSLFQNPNTEAFF,TGCGCCAGCAGCTTGTTTCAGAACCCGAACACTGAAGCTTTCTTT
-,TRBV3-1/TRBV3-2,TRBJ2-7,TRBD2,CASSPRSGKRYEQYF,TGTGCCAGCAGCCCCCGTAGCGGGAAGCGATACGAGCAGTACTTC
-,TRBV7-9,TRBJ2-7,TRBD1,CASSLSRGYDEQYF,TGTGCCAGCAGCTTAAGCAGGGGGTACGACGAGCAGTACTTC
-,TRBV7-2,TRBJ2-1,TRBD2,CASSSSGTYNEQFF,TGTGCCAGCAGCTCTAGCGGGACTTACAATGAGCAGTTCTTC
-,TRBV7-2,TRBJ1-6,-,CASSLERGIINSPLHF,TGTGCCAGCAGCTTAGAAAGGGGGATTATCAATTCACCCCTCCACTTT
-,TRBV28,TRBJ1-2,-,CASSLRVAIYGYTF,TGTGCCAGCAGTTTACGGGTTGCCATCTATGGCTACACCTTC
-,TRBV19,TRBJ1-5,-,CASSIDLRSAQHF,TGTGCCAGTAGTATAGATCTAAGATCGGCCCAGCATTTT
-,TRBV6-5,TRBJ1-3,TRBD1,CASSPDRGRDTIYF,TGTGCCAGCAGCCCGGACAGGGGTAGAGACACCATATATTTT
once,TRBV12-5,TRBJ2-1,-,CASGRPRDEQFF,TGTGCTAGTGGTCGGCCACGGGATGAGCAGTTCTTC
-,TRBV28,TRBJ2-5,-,CASSEYQETQYF,TGTGCCAGCAGTGAGTACCAAGAGACCCAGTACTTC
-,TRBV7-2,TRBJ1-1,-,CASSSGLNTEAFF,TGTGCCAGCAGCTCCGGACTTAACACTGAAGCTTTCTTT
-,TRBV11-2,TRBJ2-7,TRBD1,CASRPTGVFLEQYF,TGTGCCAGCAGACCGACAGGGGTTTTCCTCGAGCAGTACTTC
-,TRBV7-2,TRBJ2-7,TRBD1,CASSSGTGGYEQYF,TGTGCCAGCAGCTCAGGGACAGGGGGCTACGAGCAGTACTTC
medium-sized,TRBV6-2/TRBV6-3,TRBJ2-1,TRBD2,CASSYPTSGISYNEQFF,TGTGCCAGCAGTTACCCGACTAGCGGGATCTCCTACAATGAGCAGTTCTTC
-,TRBV11-3,TRBJ2-7,TRBD2,CASSLSWEGNYEQYF,TGTGCCAGCAGCTTAAGTTGGGAGGGAAACTACGAGCAGTACTTC
-,TRBV9,TRBJ1-5,TRBD1,CASSVDGQGNQPQHF,TGTGCCAGCAGCGTAGACGGACAGGGCAATCAGCCCCAGCATTTT
once,TRBV19,TRBJ1-5,TRBD1,CASSSTGTVSNQPQHF,TGTGCCAGTAGTAGTACAGGGACAGTCTCCAATCAGCCCCAGCATTTT
once,TRBV30,TRBJ1-6,-,CARGADSKTYNSPLHF,TGTGCGAGGGGCGCGGACAGTAAAACTTATAATTCACCCCTCCACTTT
few,TRBV7-2,TRBJ1-1,-,CASSPEPWDSRYMNTEAFF,TGTGCCAGCAGCCCTGAGCCTTGGGACTCTCGATACATGAACACTGAAGCTTTCTTT
-,TRBV7-8,TRBJ2-1,TRBD2,CASSRWTSGRAEQFF,TGTGCCAGCAGCCGTTGGACTAGCGGGAGAGCTGAGCAGTTCTTC
once,TRBV7-9,TRBJ2-3,-,CACASGGTDTQYF,TGTGCCTGTGCGTCGGGGGGCACAGATACGCAGTATTTT
few,TRBV19,TRBJ1-2,-,CASSRRRGASSGYTF,TGTGCCAGTAGTAGGCGACGGGGGGCTTCTTCAGGCTACACCTTC
once,TRBV6-2/TRBV6-3,TRBJ2-4,TRBD2,CASSPHAGGLSKNIQYF,TGTGCCAGCAGTCCCCACGCGGGGGGGCTATCGAAAAACATTCAGTACTTC
-,TRBV19,TRBJ1-2,-,CASSVLRVDGYTF,TGTGCCAGTAGTGTCCTCCGGGTAGATGGCTACACCTTC
-,TRBV16,TRBJ2-1,TRBD2,CASSQSTSGSSYNEQFF,TGTGCCAGCAGCCAATCTACCAGCGGGAGTTCCTACAATGAGCAGTTCTTC
-,TRBV27,TRBJ1-1,-,CASRIGANTEAFF,TGTGCCAGCAGGATCGGAGCGAACACTGAAGCTTTCTTT
-,TRBV7-2,TRBJ2-5,-,CASSLDSGNRETQYF,TGTGCCAGCAGCTTAGATAGCGGTAATCGAGAGACCCAGTACTTC
-,TRBV7-2,TRBJ2-2,TRBD1,CASSLGQGSTGELFF,TGTGCCAGCAGCTTGGGACAGGGCAGCACCGGGGAGCTGTTTTTT
once,TRBV10-2,TRBJ1-2,-,CASSEMGSGGYTF,TGCGCCAGCAGTGAGATGGGATCGGGAGGCTACACCTTC
-,TRBV27,TRBJ2-7,TRBD2,CASSLSSGSYEQYF,TGTGCCAGCAGTTTATCTAGCGGGAGTTACGAGCAGTACTTC
once,TRBV30,TRBJ1-1,-,CAWSPYTEAFF,TGTGCCTGGAGTCCTTACACTGAAGCTTTCTTT
-,TRBV9,TRBJ1-6,-,CASSLLVYNSPLHF,TGTGCCAGCAGCCTACTCGTCTATAATTCACCCCTCCACTTT
-,TRBV30,TRBJ2-7,TRBD2,CAWSLGGSSYEQYF,TGTGCCTGGTCCCTCGGCGGGAGCTCCTACGAGCAGTACTTC
few,TRBV2,TRBJ1-1,-,CASSDPGWTTEAFF,TGTGCCAGCAGTGATCCAGGGTGGACCACTGAAGCTTTCTTT
-,TRBV3-1/TRBV3-2,TRBJ2-1,TRBD2,CASSRAGAGNEQFF,TGTGCCAGCAGCCGGGCGGGAGCTGGAAATGAGCAGTTCTTC
-,TRBV12-2,TRBJ2-2,-,CASRDLEYGVPGELFF,TGTGCAAGTCGCGACCTGGAGTACGGGGTCCCCGGGGAGCTGTTTTTT
-,TRBV4-2,TRBJ2-1,-,CASSQEGVRRGEQFF,TGTGCCAGCAGCCAAGAAGGAGTCCGACGGGGGGAGCAGTTCTTC
-,TRBV19,TRBJ2-6,-,CASSREVSRSGANVLTF,TGTGCCAGTAGTAGGGAGGTATCTAGGTCTGGGGCCAACGTCCTGACTTTC
-,TRBV7-2,TRBJ1-6,-,CASSSGNSPLHF,TGTGCCAGCAGCTCAGGAAATTCACCCCTCCACTTT
-,TRBV5-1,TRBJ2-7,-,CASSLEGPHEQYF,TGCGCCAGCAGCTTGGAGGGGCCCCACGAGCAGTACTTC
-,TRBV4-3,TRBJ1-5,-,CASSQRRGQPQHF,TGCGCCAGCAGCCAAAGACGGGGTCAGCCCCAGCATTTT
-,TRBV11-2,TRBJ1-2,-,CASSLDGGTYGYTF,TGTGCCAGCAGCTTAGACGGGGGAACCTATGGCTACACCTTC
-,TRBV24-1,TRBJ2-5,TRBD1,CATSDPNRDRQYF,TGTGCCACCAGTGACCCAAACCGGGACAGGCAGTACTTC
-,TRBV11-2,TRBJ2-7,-,CASSLWGAYEQYF,TGTGCCAGCAGCTTATGGGGGGCCTACGAGCAGTACTTC
-,TRBV7-7,TRBJ2-2,TRBD1,CASSFGTGGVGELFF,TGTGCTAGCAGCTTCGGGACAGGGGGCGTCGGGGAGCTGTTTTTT